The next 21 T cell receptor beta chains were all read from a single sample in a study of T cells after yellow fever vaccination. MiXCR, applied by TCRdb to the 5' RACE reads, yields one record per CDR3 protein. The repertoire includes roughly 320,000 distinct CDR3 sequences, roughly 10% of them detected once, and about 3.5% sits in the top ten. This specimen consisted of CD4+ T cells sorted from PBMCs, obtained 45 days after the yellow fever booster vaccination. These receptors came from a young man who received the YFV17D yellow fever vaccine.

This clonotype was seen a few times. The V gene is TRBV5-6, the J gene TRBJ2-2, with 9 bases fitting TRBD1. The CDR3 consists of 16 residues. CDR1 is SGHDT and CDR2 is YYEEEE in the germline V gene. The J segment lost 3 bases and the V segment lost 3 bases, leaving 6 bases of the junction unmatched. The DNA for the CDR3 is TGTGCCAGCAGCTGGGGACAGGGCCGGTACACCGGGGAGCTGTTTTTT. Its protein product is CASSWGQGRYTGELFF.

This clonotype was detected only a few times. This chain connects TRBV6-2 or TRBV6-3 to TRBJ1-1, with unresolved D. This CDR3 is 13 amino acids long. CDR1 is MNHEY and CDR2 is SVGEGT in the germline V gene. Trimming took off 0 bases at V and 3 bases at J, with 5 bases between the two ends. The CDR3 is CASSYSADTEAFF. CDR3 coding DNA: TGTGCCAGCAGTTACTCCGCAGACACTGAAGCTTTCTTT.

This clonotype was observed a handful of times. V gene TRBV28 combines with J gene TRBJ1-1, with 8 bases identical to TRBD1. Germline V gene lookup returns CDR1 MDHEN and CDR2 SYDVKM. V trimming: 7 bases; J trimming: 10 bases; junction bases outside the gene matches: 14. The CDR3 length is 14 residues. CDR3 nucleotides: TGTGCCAGCATTTTGACAGGGGCGGCGTGGAGAGCTTTCTTT. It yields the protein CASILTGAAWRAFF.

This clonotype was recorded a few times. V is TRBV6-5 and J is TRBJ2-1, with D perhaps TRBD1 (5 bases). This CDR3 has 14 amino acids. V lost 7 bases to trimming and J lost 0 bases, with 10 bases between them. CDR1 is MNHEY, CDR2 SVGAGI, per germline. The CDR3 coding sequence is TGTGCCAGCACAGACAGAGACTCCTACAATGAGCAGTTCTTC. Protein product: CASTDRDSYNEQFF.

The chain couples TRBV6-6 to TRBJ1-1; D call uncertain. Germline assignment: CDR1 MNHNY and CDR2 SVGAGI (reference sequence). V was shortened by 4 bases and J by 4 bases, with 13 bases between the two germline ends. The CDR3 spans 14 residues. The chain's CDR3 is CASSFRVLTTEAFF. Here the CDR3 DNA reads TGTGCCAGCAGTTTCCGGGTTTTAACCACTGAAGCTTTCTTT.

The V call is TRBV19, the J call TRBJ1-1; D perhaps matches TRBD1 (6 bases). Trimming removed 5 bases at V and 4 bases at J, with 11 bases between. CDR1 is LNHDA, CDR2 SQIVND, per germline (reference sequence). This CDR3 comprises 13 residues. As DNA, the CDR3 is TGTGCCAGTAGTGGATGGACAGCCACTGAAGCTTTCTTT. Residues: CASSGWTATEAFF.

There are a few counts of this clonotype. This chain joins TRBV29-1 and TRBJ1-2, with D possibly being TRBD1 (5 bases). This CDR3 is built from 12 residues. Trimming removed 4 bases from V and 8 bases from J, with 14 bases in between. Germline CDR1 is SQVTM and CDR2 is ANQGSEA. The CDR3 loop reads CSVVVGAEGYTF. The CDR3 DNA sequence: TGCAGCGTTGTGGTAGGGGCTGAGGGCTACACCTTC. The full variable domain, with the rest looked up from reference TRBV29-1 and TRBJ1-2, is SAVISQKPSRDICQRGTSLTIQCQVDSQVTMMFWYRQQPGQSLTLIATANQGSEATYESGFVIDKFPISRPNLTFSTLTVSNMSPEDSSIYLCSVVVGAEGYTFGSGTRLTVV.

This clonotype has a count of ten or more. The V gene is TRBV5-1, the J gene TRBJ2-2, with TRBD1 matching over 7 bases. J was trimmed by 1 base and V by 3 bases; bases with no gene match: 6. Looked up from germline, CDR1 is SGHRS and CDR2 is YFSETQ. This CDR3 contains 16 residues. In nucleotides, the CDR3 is TGCGCCAGCAGCTCTTCCGGGACAGTGAACACCGGGGAGCTGTTTTTT. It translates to CASSSSGTVNTGELFF.

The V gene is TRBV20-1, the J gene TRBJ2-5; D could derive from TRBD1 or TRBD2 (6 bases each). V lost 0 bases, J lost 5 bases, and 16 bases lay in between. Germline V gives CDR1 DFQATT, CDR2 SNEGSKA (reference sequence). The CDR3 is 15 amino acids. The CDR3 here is CSARDGGGPGETQYF. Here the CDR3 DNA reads TGCAGTGCTAGAGATGGAGGGGGGCCTGGGGAGACCCAGTACTTC.

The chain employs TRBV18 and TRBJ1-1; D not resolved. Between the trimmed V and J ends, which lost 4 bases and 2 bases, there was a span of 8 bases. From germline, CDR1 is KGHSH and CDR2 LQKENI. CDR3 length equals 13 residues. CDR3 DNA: TGTGCCAGCTCACAGGGCAGTAACACTGAAGCTTTCTTT. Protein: CASSQGSNTEAFF. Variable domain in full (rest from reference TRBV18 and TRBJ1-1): NAGVMQNPRHLVRRRGQEARLRCSPMKGHSHVYWYRQLPEEGLKFMVYLQKENIIDESGMPKERFSAEFPKEGPSILRIQQVVRGDSAAYFCASSQGSNTEAFFGQGTRLTVV.

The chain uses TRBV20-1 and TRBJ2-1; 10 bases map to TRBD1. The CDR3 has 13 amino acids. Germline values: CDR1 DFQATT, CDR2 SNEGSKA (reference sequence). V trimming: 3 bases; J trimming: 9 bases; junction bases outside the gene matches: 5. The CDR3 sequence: CSARRTGGGEQFF. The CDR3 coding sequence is TGCAGTGCTAGGAGGACAGGGGGAGGTGAGCAGTTCTTC.

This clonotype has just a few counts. CDR3 sequence (DNA): TGTGCCAGCAGCTTACAGGGCCCCTACGAGCAGTACTTC. Translation gives CASSLQGPYEQYF. The V call is TRBV11-2, the J call TRBJ2-7, with D perhaps matching TRBD1 (5 bases). The CDR3 spans 13 residues. Trimming took off 2 bases at V and 2 bases at J, with 7 bases between the two ends. From germline, CDR1 is SGHAT and CDR2 FQNNGV.

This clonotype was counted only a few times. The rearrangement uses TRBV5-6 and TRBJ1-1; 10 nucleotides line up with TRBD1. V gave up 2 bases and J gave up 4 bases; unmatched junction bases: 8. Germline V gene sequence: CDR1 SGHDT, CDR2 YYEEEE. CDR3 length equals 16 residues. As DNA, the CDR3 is TGTGCCAGCAGCTTCTTGGGGACAGGGGAAGCCACTGAAGCTTTCTTT. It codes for CASSFLGTGEATEAFF.

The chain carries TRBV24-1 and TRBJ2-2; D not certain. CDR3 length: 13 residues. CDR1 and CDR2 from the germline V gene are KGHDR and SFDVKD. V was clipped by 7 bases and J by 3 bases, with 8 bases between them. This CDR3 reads CATSTPDTGELFF. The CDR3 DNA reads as TGTGCCACCAGCACGCCGGACACCGGGGAGCTGTTTTTT.

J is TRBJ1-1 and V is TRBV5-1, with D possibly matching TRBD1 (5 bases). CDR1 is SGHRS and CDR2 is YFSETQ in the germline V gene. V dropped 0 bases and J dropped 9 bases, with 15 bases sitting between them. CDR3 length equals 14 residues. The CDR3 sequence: CASSLAGTLIKAFF. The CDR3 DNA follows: TGCGCCAGCAGCTTGGCCGGGACCCTCATTAAAGCTTTCTTT.

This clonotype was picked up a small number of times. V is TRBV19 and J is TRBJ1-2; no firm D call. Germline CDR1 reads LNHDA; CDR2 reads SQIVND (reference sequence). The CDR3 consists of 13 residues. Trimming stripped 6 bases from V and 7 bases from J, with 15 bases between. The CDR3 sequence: CASRQTLRSGYTF. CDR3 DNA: TGTGCCAGTAGACAAACATTACGAAGTGGCTACACCTTC.

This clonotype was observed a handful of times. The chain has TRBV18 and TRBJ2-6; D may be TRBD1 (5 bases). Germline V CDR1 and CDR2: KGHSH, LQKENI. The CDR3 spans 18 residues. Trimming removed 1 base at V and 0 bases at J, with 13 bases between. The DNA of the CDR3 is TGTGCCAGCTCACCACGTAGGGGCCCTTCCTCTGGGGCCAACGTCCTGACTTTC. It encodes CASSPRRGPSSGANVLTF.

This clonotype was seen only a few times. In DNA form, the CDR3 reads TGCAGTGCTAGAAAACCGGGACTAGCTAGTAATGAGCAGTTCTTC. The encoded protein is CSARKPGLASNEQFF. The rearrangement links TRBV20-1 to TRBJ2-1, with TRBD2 matching 9 bases. Losses at the gene ends were 2 bases for V and 7 bases for J; bases not matched to a gene: 9. This CDR3 is 15 amino acids long. Per germline, CDR1 DFQATT and CDR2 SNEGSKA (reference sequence).

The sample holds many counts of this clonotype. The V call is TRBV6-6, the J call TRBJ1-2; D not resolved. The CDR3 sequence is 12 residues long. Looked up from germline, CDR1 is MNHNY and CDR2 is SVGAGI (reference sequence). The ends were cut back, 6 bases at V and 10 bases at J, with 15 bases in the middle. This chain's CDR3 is CASSLGRGVYTF. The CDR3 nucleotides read TGTGCCAGCAGCCTCGGACGGGGAGTCTACACCTTC.

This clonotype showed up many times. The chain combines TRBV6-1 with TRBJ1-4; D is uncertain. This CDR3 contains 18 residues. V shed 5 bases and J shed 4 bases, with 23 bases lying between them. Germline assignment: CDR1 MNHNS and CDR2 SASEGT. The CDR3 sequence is CASSWDFRSSAFNEKLFF. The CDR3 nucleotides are TGTGCCAGCAGTTGGGATTTTCGTTCGTCCGCCTTTAATGAAAAACTGTTTTTT.

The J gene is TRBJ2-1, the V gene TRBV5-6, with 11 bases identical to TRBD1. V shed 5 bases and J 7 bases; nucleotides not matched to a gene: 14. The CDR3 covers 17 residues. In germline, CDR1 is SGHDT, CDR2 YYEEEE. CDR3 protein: CASRREGTGTGGNEQFF. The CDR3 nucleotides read TGTGCCAGCAGGCGAGAGGGGACCGGGACAGGGGGGAATGAGCAGTTCTTC.